A single sample is the source of the 10 T cell receptor beta chains below, sequenced in a study of T cell repertoires in aging, cancer and after chemotherapy. TRB rearrangements spanning V, D and J were amplified using mixed TRB-A/B primers. TCRdb reprocessed the multiplex PCR reads via MiXCR and lists one record per CDR3 protein. This repertoire shows some 19,000 distinct CDR3 sequences, roughly two fifths found once; its top ten account for 15% to 20%. The template was genomic DNA from peripheral blood, not RNA. Sequencing was carried out using blood. These TCRs come from a human donor with a solid tumor.

The rearrangement joins TRBV30 to TRBJ2-3, with 12 bases lining up with TRBD2. The V gene's germline CDR1 is GTSNPN and CDR2 SVGIG (reference sequence). The V gene end was trimmed by 1 base and the J gene end by 6 bases; junction bases not matched to a gene: 17. The length of the CDR3 is 19 residues. The DNA for the CDR3 is TGTGCCTGGAGTGCGGTTTCGGATTGGCTAGCGGGAGGGTATGATACGCAGTATTTT. It is translated as CAWSAVSDWLAGGYDTQYF.

The CDR3 loop reads CASSEANPLSIYF. CDR3 bases: TGTGCCAGCAGTGAAGCGAACCCCTTATCCATATATTTT. V and J are TRBV6-1 and TRBJ1-3; no clear D. Germline V gene data show CDR1 as MNHNS and CDR2 as SASEGT. V was trimmed by 0 bases and J by 11 bases, leaving 11 bases between them. CDR3 length: 13 residues.

The CDR3 bases are TGTGCCGGCCAGGGGCTAGCGAACACCGGGGAGCTGTTTTTT. Translating it yields CAGQGLANTGELFF. The gene calls are TRBV6-2 or TRBV6-3 and TRBJ2-2; D possibly corresponds to TRBD1 (6 bases). This CDR3 comprises 14 residues. Between the trimmed V and J ends, which lost 11 bases and 0 bases, there was a span of 13 bases. The germline V gene has CDR1 MNHEY and CDR2 SVGEGT.

This clonotype was seen a handful of times. This sequence joins TRBV10-3 and TRBJ2-7; D possibly corresponds to TRBD1 (6 bases). Germline V gene lookup returns CDR1 ENHRY and CDR2 SYGVKD. V dropped 6 bases and J dropped 3 bases, with 6 bases sitting between them. This CDR3 is built from 11 residues. The CDR3 protein is CAIRDSYEQYF. DNA of the CDR3: TGTGCCATCAGGGACAGCTACGAGCAGTACTTC.

This chain uses TRBV4-2 with TRBJ2-3; D is ambiguous. Germline CDR1 is LGHNA and CDR2 is YNFKEQ. The V and J ends lost 0 bases and 6 bases respectively, with 25 bases between them. This CDR3 contains 19 residues. The CDR3 loop reads CASSQDSTRLWQSTDTQYF. CDR3 DNA: TGTGCCAGCAGCCAAGATTCTACGAGACTGTGGCAATCCACGGATACGCAGTATTTT.

The genes are TRBV6-5 and TRBJ1-5, with a tentative D call TRBD1 (6 bases). This CDR3 is 23 amino acids long. Germline V gene data show CDR1 as MNHEY and CDR2 as SVGAGI. Between the trimmed V and J ends, which lost 1 base and 2 bases, there was a span of 33 bases. CDR3 protein: CASSYLGGLIGEERMLGNQPQHF. The CDR3 DNA follows: TGTGCCAGCAGTTACTTGGGGGGCCTTATAGGGGAAGAAAGAATGCTAGGCAATCAGCCCCAGCATTTT.

This clonotype has only a few counts. The chain joins TRBV12-3 or TRBV12-4 to TRBJ1-4, with TRBD1 matching over 7 bases. J gave up 6 bases and V 5 bases, and 18 bases lay outside the gene matches. This CDR3 has 18 residues. CDR3: CASSPAYSSGGMHEKLFF. The DNA for the CDR3 is TGTGCCAGCAGTCCGGCCTATTCCTCAGGGGGTATGCATGAAAAACTGTTTTTT.

Turning to this clonotype: A junction end diverges from the germline sequence, so it may reflect a read error. This chain connects TRBV6-1 to TRBJ2-3; 10 bases line up with TRBD2. CDR3 size: 14 residues. CDR1 is MNHNS, CDR2 SASEGT, per germline. CDR3 DNA sequence: TGTGCCAGCACACTAGCGGGACGGACAGTTACGCAGTATTTT. It is translated as CASTLAGRTVTQYF.

This clonotype is medium-sized within its sample. The genes are TRBV29-1 and TRBJ2-1, with D maybe TRBD2 (6 bases). Between the trimmed V and J ends, which lost 7 bases and 9 bases, there was a span of 19 bases. CDR1 is SQVTM, CDR2 ANQGSEA, per germline. This CDR3 contains 13 residues. The CDR3 region is CSAIKQAGTEQFF. The CDR3 nucleotides are TGCAGCGCCATAAAACAGGCGGGAACTGAGCAGTTCTTC.

The rearrangement links TRBV30 to TRBJ2-7, with D possibly being TRBD2 (5 bases). Germline V gives CDR1 GTSNPN, CDR2 SVGIG (reference sequence). V was cut by 0 bases and J by 4 bases, with 10 bases left in between. The CDR3 contains 13 residues. The DNA of the CDR3 is TGTGCCTGGAGTGTAAGTTGGGAGTACGAGCAGTACTTC. Protein: CAWSVSWEYEQYF.